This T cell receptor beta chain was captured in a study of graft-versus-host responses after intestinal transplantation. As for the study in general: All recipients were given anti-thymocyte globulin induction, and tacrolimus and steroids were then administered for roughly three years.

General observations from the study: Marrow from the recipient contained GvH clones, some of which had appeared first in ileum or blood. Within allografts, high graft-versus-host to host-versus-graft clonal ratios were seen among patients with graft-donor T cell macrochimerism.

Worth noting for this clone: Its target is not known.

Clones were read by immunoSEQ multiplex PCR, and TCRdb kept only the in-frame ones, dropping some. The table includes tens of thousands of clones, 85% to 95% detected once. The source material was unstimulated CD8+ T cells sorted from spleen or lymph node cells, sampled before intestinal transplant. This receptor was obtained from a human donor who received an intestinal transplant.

Written as DNA, the CDR3 is TGTGCTAGTGGTTTGGGGGTGTTGGGGGGGGCTGAAGCTTTCTTT. Protein product: CASGLGVLGGAEAFF. V is TRBV12-5 and J is TRBJ1-1; perhaps TRBD1 as D (5 bases). Trimming took off 1 base at V and 6 bases at J, with 15 bases between the two ends. Germline V gives CDR1 LGHNT, CDR2 FRNRAP. This CDR3 has 15 residues.